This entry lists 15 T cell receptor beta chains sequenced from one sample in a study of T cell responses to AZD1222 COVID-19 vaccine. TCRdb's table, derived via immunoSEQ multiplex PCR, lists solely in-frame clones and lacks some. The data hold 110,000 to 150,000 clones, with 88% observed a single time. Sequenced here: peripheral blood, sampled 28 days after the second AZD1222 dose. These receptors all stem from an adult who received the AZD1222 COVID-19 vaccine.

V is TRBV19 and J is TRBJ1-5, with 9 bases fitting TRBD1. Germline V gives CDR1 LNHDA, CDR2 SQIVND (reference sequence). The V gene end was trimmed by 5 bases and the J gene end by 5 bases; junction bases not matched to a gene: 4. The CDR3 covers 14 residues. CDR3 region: CASSLGQGDQPQHF. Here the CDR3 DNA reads TGTGCCAGTAGTTTGGGACAGGGCGATCAGCCCCAGCATTTT.

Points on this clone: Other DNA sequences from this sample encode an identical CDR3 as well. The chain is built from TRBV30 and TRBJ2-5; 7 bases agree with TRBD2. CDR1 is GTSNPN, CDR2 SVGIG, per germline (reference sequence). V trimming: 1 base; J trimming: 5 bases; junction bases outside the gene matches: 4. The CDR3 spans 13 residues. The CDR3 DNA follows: TGTGCCTGGAGTGGGCAGGGAGGGGAGACCCAGTACTTC. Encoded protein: CAWSGQGGETQYF.

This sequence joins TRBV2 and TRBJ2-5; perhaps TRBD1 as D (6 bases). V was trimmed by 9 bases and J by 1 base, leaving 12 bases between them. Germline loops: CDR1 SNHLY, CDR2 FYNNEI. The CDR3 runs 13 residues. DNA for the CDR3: TGTGCCAGTCTACGGGACACCCAAGAGACCCAGTACTTC. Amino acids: CASLRDTQETQYF.

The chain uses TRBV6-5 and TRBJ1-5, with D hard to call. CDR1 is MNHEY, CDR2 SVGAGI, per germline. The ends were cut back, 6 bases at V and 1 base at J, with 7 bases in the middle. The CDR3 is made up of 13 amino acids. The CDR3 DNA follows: TGTGCCAGCAGGCAGGCGAGCAATCAGCCCCAGCATTTT. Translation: CASRQASNQPQHF.

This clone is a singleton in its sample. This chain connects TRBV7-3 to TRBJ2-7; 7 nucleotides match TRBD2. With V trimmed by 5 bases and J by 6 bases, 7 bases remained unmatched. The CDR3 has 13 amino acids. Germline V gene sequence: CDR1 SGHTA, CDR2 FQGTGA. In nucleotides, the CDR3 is TGTGCCAGCAGCCCGGAGGTAGCGGGCGAGCAGTACTTC. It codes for CASSPEVAGEQYF.

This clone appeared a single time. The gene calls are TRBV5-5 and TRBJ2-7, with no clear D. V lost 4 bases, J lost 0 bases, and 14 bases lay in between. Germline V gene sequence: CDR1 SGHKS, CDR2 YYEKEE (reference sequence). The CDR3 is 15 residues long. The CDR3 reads CASSPVIGYSYEQYF. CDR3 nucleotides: TGTGCCAGCAGCCCAGTGATTGGTTACTCCTACGAGCAGTACTTC. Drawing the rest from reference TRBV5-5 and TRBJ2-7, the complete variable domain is DAGVTQSPTHLIKTRGQQVTLRCSPISGHKSVSWYQQVLGQGPQFIFQYYEKEERGRGNFPDRFSARQFPNYSSELNVNALLLGDSALYLCASSPVIGYSYEQYFGPGTRLTVT.

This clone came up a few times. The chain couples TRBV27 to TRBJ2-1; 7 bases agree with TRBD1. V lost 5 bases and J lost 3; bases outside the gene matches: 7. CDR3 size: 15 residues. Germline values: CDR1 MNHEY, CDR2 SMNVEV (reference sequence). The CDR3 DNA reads TGTGCCAGCAGTCTAGACAGGGTTAACTACAATGAGCAGTTCTTC. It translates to CASSLDRVNYNEQFF.

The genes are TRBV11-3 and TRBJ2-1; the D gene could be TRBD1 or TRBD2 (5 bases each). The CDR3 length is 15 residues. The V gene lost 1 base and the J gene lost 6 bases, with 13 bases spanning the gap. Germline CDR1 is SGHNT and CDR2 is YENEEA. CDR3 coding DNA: TGTGCCAGCAGCTTAGCCTCGGGACGTAGCAATGAGCAGTTCTTC. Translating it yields CASSLASGRSNEQFF.

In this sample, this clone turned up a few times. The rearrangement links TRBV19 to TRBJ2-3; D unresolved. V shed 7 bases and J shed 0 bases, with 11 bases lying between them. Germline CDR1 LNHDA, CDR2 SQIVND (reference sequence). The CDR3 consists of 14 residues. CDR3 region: CASKREASTDTQYF. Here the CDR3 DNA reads TGTGCCAGTAAGAGAGAGGCTAGCACAGATACGCAGTATTTT.

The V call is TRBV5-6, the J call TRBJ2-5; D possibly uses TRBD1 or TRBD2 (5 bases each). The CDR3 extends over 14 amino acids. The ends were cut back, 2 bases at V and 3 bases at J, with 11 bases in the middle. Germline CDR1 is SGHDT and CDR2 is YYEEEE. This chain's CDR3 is CASSFSGTKETQYF. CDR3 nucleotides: TGTGCCAGCAGCTTTTCCGGGACCAAAGAGACCCAGTACTTC. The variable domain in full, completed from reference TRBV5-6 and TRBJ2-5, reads DAGVTQSPTHLIKTRGQQVTLRCSPKSGHDTVSWYQQALGQGPQFIFQYYEEEERQRGNFPDRFSGHQFPNYSSELNVNALLLGDSALYLCASSFSGTKETQYFGPGTRLLVL.

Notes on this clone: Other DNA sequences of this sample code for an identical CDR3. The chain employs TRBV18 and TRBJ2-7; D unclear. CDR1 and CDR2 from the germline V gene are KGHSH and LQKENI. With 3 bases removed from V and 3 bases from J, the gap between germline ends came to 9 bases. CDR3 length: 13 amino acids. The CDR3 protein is CASSPPSSYEQYF. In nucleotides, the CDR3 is TGTGCCAGCTCACCCCCCAGTAGCTACGAGCAGTACTTC.

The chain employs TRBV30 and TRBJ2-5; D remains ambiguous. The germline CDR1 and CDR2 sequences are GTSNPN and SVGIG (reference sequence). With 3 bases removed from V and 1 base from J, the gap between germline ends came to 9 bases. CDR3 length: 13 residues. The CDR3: CAWRTTSQETQYF. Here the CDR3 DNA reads TGTGCCTGGAGAACTACCTCCCAAGAGACCCAGTACTTC.

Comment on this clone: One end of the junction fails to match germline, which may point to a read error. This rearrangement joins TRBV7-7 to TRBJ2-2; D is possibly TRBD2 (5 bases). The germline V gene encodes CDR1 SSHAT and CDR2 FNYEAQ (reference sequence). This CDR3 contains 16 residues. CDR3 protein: CASSLSPGANTGELFF. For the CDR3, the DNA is TGTGCTAGCAGCTTAAGCCCCGGGGCGAACACCGGGGAGCTGTTTTTT.

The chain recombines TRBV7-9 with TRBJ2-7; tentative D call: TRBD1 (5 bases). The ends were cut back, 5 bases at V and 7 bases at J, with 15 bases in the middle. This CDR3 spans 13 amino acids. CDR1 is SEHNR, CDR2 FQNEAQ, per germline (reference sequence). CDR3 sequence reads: CASSGMTRGEQYF. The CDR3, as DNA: TGTGCCAGCAGCGGAATGACAAGGGGTGAGCAGTACTTC. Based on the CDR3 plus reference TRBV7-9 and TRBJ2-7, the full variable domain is DTGVSQNPRHKITKRGQNVTFRCDPISEHNRLYWYRQTLGQGPEFLTYFQNEAQLEKSRLLSDRFSAERPKGSFSTLEIQRTEQGDSAMYLCASSGMTRGEQYFGPGTRLTVT.

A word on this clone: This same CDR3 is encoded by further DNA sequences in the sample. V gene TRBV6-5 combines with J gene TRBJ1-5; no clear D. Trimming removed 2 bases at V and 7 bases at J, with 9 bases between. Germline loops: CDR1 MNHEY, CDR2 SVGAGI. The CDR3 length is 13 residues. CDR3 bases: TGTGCCAGCAGTTACGACGGCAGGCAGCCCCAGCATTTT. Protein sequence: CASSYDGRQPQHF.